This entry features one T cell receptor (beta chain) sequence. TCRdb ran MiXCR on the reads and lists one entry per CDR3 protein. The sample includes some 300,000 distinct CDR3 sequences, 12% to 15% of them seen just once. These data originate in a study of T cell repertoires in cytomegalovirus infection. The sequence derives from a human donor in good health (CMV status not recorded). Some clones in this sample may be carry-over from other donors' samples. Sequences were obtained from PBMCs.

The chain's CDR3 is CASSPRQRLSNQPQHF. The CDR3 bases are TGTGCCAGCAGCCCAAGACAGAGGCTGAGCAATCAGCCCCAGCATTTT. V usage is TRBV7-8 and J usage is TRBJ1-5, with D perhaps matching TRBD1 (5 bases). Germline-derived CDR1 and CDR2 are SGHVS and FQNEAQ. Trimming pared 5 bases from V and 1 base from J, leaving 15 bases between. The CDR3 extends over 16 amino acids. The full variable domain, its missing parts supplied by reference TRBV7-8 and TRBJ1-5, is GAGVSQSPRYKVAKRGQDVALRCDPISGHVSLFWYQQALGQGPEFLTYFQNEAQLDKSGLPSDRFFAERPEGSVSTLKIQRTQQEDSAVYLCASSPRQRLSNQPQHFGDGTRLSIL.